What follows describes a single TCR beta chain. Its antigen is undetermined. The junction had 15 bases not matched to a gene; V was cut back by 1 base and J by 5 bases. Looked up from germline, CDR1 is MNHEY and CDR2 is SMNVEV (reference sequence). This CDR3 spans 18 amino acids. The data belong to a study of CD8 T cells in Susac syndrome. Overall study context: Sequenced Susac syndrome patients included more than five with clinically active disease and 8 or 9 in remission. Study-wide results and caveats: Individuals included in the TCR sequencing and HLA analysis were acknowledged by the study to be relatively few in number. In total CD8+ repertoires, about 17 Susac-specific public clones were detected, and CD8+ TEMRA repertoires contained several.

Sequencing of TCR beta drew on CD8+ and CD4+ T cells from blood. It was with random hexamers that about 0.45 to 1 ug RNA was reverse transcribed. MiXCR, applied by TCRdb to the immunoSEQ multiplex PCR reads, yields one record per CDR3 protein. The repertoire holds 120,000 or so distinct CDR3 sequences, with about 95% as singletons. The receptor's source is a human donor with Susac syndrome. The sample comprised CD8+ T cells from PBMCs. V gene TRBV27 combines with J gene TRBJ2-5, with 8 bases matching TRBD2. The chain's CDR3 is CASSLYGSLAGNRETQYF. Written as DNA, the CDR3 is TGTGCCAGCAGTTTATATGGGAGTCTAGCGGGTAATAGGGAGACCCAGTACTTC.